This T cell receptor (beta chain) came from a study of lymphopenia after photon versus proton radiotherapy. This CDR3 has 13 residues. The V and J ends lost 5 bases and 1 base respectively, with 9 bases between them. Germline CDR1 reads SGDLS; CDR2 reads YYNGEE. TCRdb's table, derived via immunoSEQ multiplex PCR, lists solely in-frame clones and lacks some. The sample consists of 150,000 to 200,000 clones, less than 90% of them appearing once. This chain joins TRBV9 and TRBJ1-1, with D unresolved. The sequence derives from a man between 45 and 60 years old with gastric cancer. Sequencing was performed on peripheral blood, taken from a patient treated with photon-based radiotherapy. CDR3 coding DNA: TGTGCCAGCAGTCGGCGAGGGAACACTGAAGCTTTCTTT. Residues: CASSRRGNTEAFF.